The 4 T cell receptor beta chains in this list originate from one sample, sequenced in a study of CD8+ T cells in alopecia areata. RNA extraction was followed by reverse transcription into cDNA, which acted as the sequencing template. Profiled with immunoSEQ multiplex PCR; TCRdb holds only in-frame clones, not every one. The table includes about 150,000 clones, about 51% detected once. The specimen was CD8+ T cells sorted from blood, collected at week 0. These receptors were collected from a human donor with alopecia areata.

This sequence joins TRBV4-3 and TRBJ2-1; 11 bases match TRBD2. Germline CDR1 is LGHNA and CDR2 is YSLEER. The J segment lost 7 bases and the V segment lost 4 bases, leaving 6 bases of the junction unmatched. The CDR3 totals 15 residues. The CDR3 coding sequence is TGCGCCAGCAGCCCCTTAGCGGGGGGGCTAAATGAGCAGTTCTTC. Translation: CASSPLAGGLNEQFF.

V gene TRBV29-1 combines with J gene TRBJ1-1; D ambiguous. V lost 6 bases to trimming and J lost 1 base, with 6 bases between them. Per the germline V gene, CDR1 is SQVTM and CDR2 is ANQGSEA. The CDR3 has 11 amino acids. The CDR3 reads CSVHGNTEAFF. CDR3 sequence (DNA): TGCAGCGTACACGGGAACACTGAAGCTTTCTTT.

This clone has just one count. This chain links TRBV30 with TRBJ2-1, with 10 bases that match TRBD1. V shed 3 bases and J 7 bases; nucleotides not matched to a gene: 3. CDR3 length: 13 residues. Germline-derived CDR1 and CDR2 are GTSNPN and SVGIG (reference sequence). This CDR3 is CAWSLDRGNEQFF. DNA for the CDR3: TGTGCCTGGAGCTTGGACAGGGGGAATGAGCAGTTCTTC.

This clone was counted between two and nine times. The rearrangement uses TRBV29-1 and TRBJ1-6; the D gene is possibly TRBD1 (5 bases). The CDR3 is 13 amino acids. Trimming removed 8 bases at V and 9 bases at J, with 17 bases between. Germline CDR1 and CDR2: SQVTM and ANQGSEA. Here the CDR3 reads CSLGRGSGSPLHF. CDR3 nucleotide sequence: TGCAGCCTCGGGCGGGGCTCCGGTTCACCCCTCCACTTT.